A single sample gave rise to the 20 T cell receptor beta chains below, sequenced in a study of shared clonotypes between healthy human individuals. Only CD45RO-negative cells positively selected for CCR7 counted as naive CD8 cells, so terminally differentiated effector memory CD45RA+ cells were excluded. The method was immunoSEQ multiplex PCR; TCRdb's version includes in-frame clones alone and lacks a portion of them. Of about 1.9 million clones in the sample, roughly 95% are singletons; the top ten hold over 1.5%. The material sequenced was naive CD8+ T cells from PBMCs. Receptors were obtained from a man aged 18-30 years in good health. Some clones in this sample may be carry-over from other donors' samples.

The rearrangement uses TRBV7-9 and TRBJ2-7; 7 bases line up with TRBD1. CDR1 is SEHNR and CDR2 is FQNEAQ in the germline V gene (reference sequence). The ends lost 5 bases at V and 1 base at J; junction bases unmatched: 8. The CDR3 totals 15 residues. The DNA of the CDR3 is TGTGCCAGCAGCCAAACTTTGACAGGGTCCTACGAGCAGTACTTC. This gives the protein CASSQTLTGSYEQYF.

The chain's CDR3 is CASRPDHLYNEQFF. CDR3 coding DNA: TGTGCCAGCAGACCGGACCACTTATACAATGAGCAGTTCTTC. The rearrangement uses TRBV6-5 and TRBJ2-1; no clear D gene. The V and J ends lost 6 bases and 4 bases respectively, with 13 bases between them. The CDR3 is 14 amino acids. Germline-derived CDR1 and CDR2 are MNHEY and SVGAGI.

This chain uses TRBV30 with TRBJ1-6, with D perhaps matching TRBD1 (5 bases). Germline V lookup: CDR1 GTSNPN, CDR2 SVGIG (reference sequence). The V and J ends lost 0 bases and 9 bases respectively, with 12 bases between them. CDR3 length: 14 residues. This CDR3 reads CAWSVQGDGSPLHF. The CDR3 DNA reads TGTGCCTGGAGTGTTCAGGGAGACGGTTCACCCCTCCACTTT.

The CDR3 bases are TGTGCCAGCAGCCAAGATTTGCGCGGGGAGCTGTTTTTT. Encoded protein: CASSQDLRGELFF. The chain joins TRBV14 to TRBJ2-2; D is undetermined. Trimming removed 0 bases at V and 7 bases at J, with 6 bases between. The germline gives CDR1 SGHDN, CDR2 FVKESK. The length of the CDR3 is 13 residues.

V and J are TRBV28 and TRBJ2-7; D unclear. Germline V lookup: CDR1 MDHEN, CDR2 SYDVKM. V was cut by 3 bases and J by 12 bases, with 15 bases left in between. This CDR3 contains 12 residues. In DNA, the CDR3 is TGTGCCAGCAGTTTTCGCGATAACCCCCCGTACTTC. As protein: CASSFRDNPPYF.

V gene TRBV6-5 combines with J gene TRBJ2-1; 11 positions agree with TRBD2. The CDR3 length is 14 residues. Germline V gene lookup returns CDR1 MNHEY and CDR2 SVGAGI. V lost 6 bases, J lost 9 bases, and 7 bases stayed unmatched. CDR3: CASRTGTSGVEQFF. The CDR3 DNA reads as TGTGCCAGCAGGACCGGGACTAGCGGAGTTGAGCAGTTCTTC.

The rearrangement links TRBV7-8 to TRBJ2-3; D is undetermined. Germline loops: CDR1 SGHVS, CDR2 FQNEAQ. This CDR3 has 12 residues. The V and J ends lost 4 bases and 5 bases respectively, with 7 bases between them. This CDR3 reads CASSSLRDTQYF. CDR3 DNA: TGTGCCAGCAGCTCCCTCCGAGATACGCAGTATTTT. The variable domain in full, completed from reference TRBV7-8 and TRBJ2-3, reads GAGVSQSPRYKVAKRGQDVALRCDPISGHVSLFWYQQALGQGPEFLTYFQNEAQLDKSGLPSDRFFAERPEGSVSTLKIQRTQQEDSAVYLCASSSLRDTQYFGPGTRLTVL.

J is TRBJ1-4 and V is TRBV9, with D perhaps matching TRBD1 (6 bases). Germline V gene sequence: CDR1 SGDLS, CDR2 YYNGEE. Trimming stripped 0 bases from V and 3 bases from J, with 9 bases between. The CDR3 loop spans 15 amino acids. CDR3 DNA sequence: TGTGCCAGCAGCGTAGAGGGGGTGGCTAATGAAAAACTGTTTTTT. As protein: CASSVEGVANEKLFF.

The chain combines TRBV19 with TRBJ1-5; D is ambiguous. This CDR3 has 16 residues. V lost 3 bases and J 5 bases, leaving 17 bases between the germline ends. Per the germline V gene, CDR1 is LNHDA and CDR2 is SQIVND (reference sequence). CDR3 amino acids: CASSIGYGPRDQPQHF. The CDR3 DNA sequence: TGTGCCAGTAGTATTGGTTACGGGCCCCGGGATCAGCCCCAGCATTTT.

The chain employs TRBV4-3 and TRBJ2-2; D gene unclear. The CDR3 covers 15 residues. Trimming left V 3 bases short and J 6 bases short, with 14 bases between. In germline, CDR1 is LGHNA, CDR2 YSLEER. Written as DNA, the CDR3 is TGCGCCAGCAGCCATGGAACCGCTTTGGCCGGGGAGCTGTTTTTT. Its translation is CASSHGTALAGELFF.

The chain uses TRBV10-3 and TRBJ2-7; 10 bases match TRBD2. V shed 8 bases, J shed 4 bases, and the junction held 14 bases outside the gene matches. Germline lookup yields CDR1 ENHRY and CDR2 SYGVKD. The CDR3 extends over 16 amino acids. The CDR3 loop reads CAIEGETSGNRYEQYF. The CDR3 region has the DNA TGTGCCATCGAGGGAGAAACTAGCGGGAACCGGTACGAGCAGTACTTC.

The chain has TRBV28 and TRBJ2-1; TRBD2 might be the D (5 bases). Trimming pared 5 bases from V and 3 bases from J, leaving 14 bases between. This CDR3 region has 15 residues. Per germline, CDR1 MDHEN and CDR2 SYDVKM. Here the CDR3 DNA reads TGTGCCAGCAGTCCGGGAAAGAGACTCTACAATGAGCAGTTCTTC. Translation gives CASSPGKRLYNEQFF. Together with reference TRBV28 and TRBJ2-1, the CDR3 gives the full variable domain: DVKVTQSSRYLVKRTGEKVFLECVQDMDHENMFWYRQDPGLGLRLIYFSYDVKMKEKGDIPEGYSVSREKKERFSLILESASTNQTSMYLCASSPGKRLYNEQFFGPGTRLTVL.

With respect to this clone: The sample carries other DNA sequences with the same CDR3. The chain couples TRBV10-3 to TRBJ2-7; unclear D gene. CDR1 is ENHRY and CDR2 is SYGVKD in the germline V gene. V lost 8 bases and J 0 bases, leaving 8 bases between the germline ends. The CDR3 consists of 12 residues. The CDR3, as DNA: TGTGCCATCCGGACGGGCTCCTACGAGCAGTACTTC. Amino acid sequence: CAIRTGSYEQYF.

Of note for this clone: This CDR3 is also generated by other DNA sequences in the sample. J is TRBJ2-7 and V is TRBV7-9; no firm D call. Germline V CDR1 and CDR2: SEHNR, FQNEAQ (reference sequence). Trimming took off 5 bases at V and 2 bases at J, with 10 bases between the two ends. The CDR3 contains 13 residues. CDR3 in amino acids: CASSLGGPYEQYF. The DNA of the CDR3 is TGTGCCAGCAGCCTGGGCGGCCCCTACGAGCAGTACTTC.

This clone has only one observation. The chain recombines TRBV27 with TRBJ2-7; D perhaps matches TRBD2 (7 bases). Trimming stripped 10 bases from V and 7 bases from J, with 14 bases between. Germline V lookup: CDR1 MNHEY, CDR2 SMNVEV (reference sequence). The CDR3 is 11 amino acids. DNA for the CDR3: TGTGCCACAACGAGGGGGGGTGAGCAGTACTTC. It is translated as CATTRGGEQYF.

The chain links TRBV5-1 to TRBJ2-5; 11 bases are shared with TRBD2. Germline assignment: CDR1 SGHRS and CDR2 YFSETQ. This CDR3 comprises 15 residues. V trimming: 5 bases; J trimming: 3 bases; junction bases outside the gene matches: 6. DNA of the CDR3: TGCGCCAGCAGTTCGGGACTAGCGGTAGAAGAGACCCAGTACTTC. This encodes CASSSGLAVEETQYF.

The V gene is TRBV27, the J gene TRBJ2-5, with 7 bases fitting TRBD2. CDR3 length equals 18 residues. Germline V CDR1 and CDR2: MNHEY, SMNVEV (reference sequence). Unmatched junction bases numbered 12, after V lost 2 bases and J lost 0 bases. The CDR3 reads CASSLLGLSGTHQETQYF. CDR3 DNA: TGTGCCAGCAGTTTACTTGGCTTGAGCGGGACCCACCAAGAGACCCAGTACTTC.

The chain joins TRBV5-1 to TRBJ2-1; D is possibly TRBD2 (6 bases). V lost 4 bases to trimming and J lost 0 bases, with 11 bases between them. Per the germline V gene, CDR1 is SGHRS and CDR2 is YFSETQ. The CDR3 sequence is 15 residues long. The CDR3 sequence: CASSLTRSSYNEQFF. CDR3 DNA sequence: TGCGCCAGCAGCCTGACTAGGAGCTCCTACAATGAGCAGTTCTTC. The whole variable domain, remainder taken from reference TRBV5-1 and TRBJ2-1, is KAGVTQTPRYLIKTRGQQVTLSCSPISGHRSVSWYQQTPGQGLQFLFEYFSETQRNKGNFPGRFSGRQFSNSRSEMNVSTLELGDSALYLCASSLTRSSYNEQFFGPGTRLTVL.

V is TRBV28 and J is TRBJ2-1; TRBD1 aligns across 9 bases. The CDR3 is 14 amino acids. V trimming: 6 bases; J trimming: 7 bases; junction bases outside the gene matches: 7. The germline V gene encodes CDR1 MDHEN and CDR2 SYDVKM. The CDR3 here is CASRLQGAGNEQFF. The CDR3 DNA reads TGTGCCAGCAGACTACAGGGGGCCGGGAATGAGCAGTTCTTC.

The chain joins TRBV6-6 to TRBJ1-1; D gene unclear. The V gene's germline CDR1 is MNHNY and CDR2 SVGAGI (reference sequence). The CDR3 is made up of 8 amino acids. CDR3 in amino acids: CTTEEAFF. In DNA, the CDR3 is TGTACTACGGAGGAAGCTTTCTTT.